This T cell receptor (beta chain) was documented in a study of T cells in Graves' hyperthyroidism and ophthalmopathy (dated by TCRdb to the late 2010s). Turning to the overall study: Peripheral blood was collected at initial diagnosis, before any treatment. TCR V-J signatures able to tell the groups apart were searched for in a discovery cohort of around 95 patients, of whom 40 to 45 had Graves' ophthalmopathy and about 60 had stable Graves' hyperthyroidism. Following sampling, methimazole starting at 30 mg daily was given to hyperthyroidism patients, and high-dose intravenous methylprednisolone was given to ophthalmopathy patients. Thyroid tissue and blood T-cell repertoires from roughly six Graves' hyperthyroidism patients were also compared in the study. The paper describes TCR Vbeta CDR3 sequencing of 135 peripheral blood samples, made up of roughly 45 ophthalmopathy patients, over 70 hyperthyroidism patients and around 17 progressor patients. An independent validation cohort of about 20 hyperthyroidism patients and 17 patients who later progressed to ophthalmopathy tested prospective prediction of ophthalmopathy. The 85 to 100 discovery patients were randomly split 7:3 into training and test sets.

The TCR beta CDR3 regions were amplified from the RNA transcripts. The first round of RT-PCR for the TCR CDR3 was performed with the HTBI primer set and the Qiagen OneStep RT-PCR kit. Libraries were constructed in a second round of multiplex PCR, after which size selection and purification were performed. Libraries were sequenced paired-end with 100 bp reads on an Illumina HiSeq2000. The original methods were these. SOAPnuke was used to process the raw data, throwing out any read that contained adapters or uncalled bases, had a mean Phred below 15, or lacked an exact constant-primer or identifier match. High-quality paired reads were merged using COPE v1.2.5, and each unique nucleotide sequence was defined as a clonotype. Clonotypes were aligned to IMGT TRBV, TRBD and TRBJ reference segments using MiTCR v1.1. The analysis was restricted to V-J combinations with a frequency above 0.0001, which together covered 99.2% of the repertoires. A TCS score was defined as the ratio of F50 (clonal expansion) to E x V (chaos), with BLOSUM62-based TCRdist applied between CDR3 peptides within each V-J. Welch's t-statistics and random forest reduced 514 V-J features to 10 to 15, which were used in a naive Bayes classifier (R e1071). TCRdb passed the public sequencing reads through fastp at Q25 and MiXCR, retaining productive beta sequences. Each entry merges the rows of one CDR3 protein and shows their most common DNA and genes. TCRdb assigned the V and J calls; the authors' analysis was not used. The sample table lists over 300,000 distinct CDR3 sequences, more than 11% of them with a count of one. About 11% of the sample rests with the top ten.

The germline V gene (reference sequence) sets CDR1 to LNHDA and CDR2 to SQIVND. The CDR3 holds 15 amino acids from the cysteine to the phenylalanine. Only the CDR3 DNA is retained, 45 bases long and in frame from the first base. The junction carries 18 bases between V and J, which are trimmed by 7 bases and 6 bases respectively. Beyond this particular receptor, the publication reports: No statistical method was used to fix the sample size in advance, and group allocation was not hidden from the investigators. Blood samples also contained most of the expanded thyroid clonotypes (frequency above 0.001), which suggests that blood repertoires may reflect thyroid immune responses. Ophthalmopathy was separated from stable hyperthyroidism by a 13 V-J signature model, with about 88% sensitivity and roughly 84% specificity obtained in cross-validation and 80%/75% obtained in testing. During validation, the model predicted progression to ophthalmopathy a median of around 6 months ahead of onset, with just under 71% sensitivity and around 72% specificity.

Stable Graves' hyperthyroidism was defined as the absence of progression to ophthalmopathy over 18 months of follow-up. The hyperthyroidism patients were between 18 and 65 years old and newly diagnosed, with a disease duration of less than 2 months. Exclusion was applied to patients with uncontrolled infections, other autoimmune diseases, pregnancy or lactation. Diagnoses were established on the basis of clinical symptoms, serum thyroxine and TRAb, thyroid ultrasound, and orbital computed tomography. PBMCs were isolated from about 9.1 ml of fresh peripheral blood by Ficoll-Paque density gradient centrifugation. Trizol reagent was used to extract total RNA, and RNA quality was then checked on an Agilent 2100 Bioanalyzer. On this clonotype: Its antigen is currently not known. No base qualities exist here, and no much larger clone lies one base off it.

The sequence came from a woman aged 60-75 years with Graves' hyperthyroidism. Material for sequencing was blood. The rearrangement joined TRBV19 to TRBJ2-2; TRBD2 is possibly the D segment (5 matching bases). Here is the DNA: TGTGCCAGTAAGGAATTCTTTACTAGGCCCGGGGAGCTGTTTTTT. This encodes CASKEFFTRPGELFF.